This TCR beta chain came from a study of T cell responses to AZD1222 COVID-19 vaccine (dated by TCRdb to the early 2020s). Regarding the complete study: AZD1222 recipients with second doses at about 4 weeks or about 12 weeks were pooled, because spike-specific TCR depth and breadth did not differ between schedules. A total of around 240 trial participants underwent TCR sequencing, of whom 207 received two doses of AZD1222 and some 26 received two doses of the MenACWY control vaccine. Trial participants were enrolled into age subgroups of 18-55, 56-69 and 70-plus years, which contained about 150, 27 and 61 TCR-sequenced participants, respectively.

The CDR3 regions of human TCRbeta chains were analyzed by immunosequencing. Turning to the authors' computational methods: TCRs in the repertoires were compared against a reference library of SARS-CoV-2-specific TCRs that had been generated with the MIRA antigen-specificity platform. Breadth was defined as the fraction of unique TCRs that were SARS-CoV-2-associated. Depth was defined as the fraction of total T cells that were SARS-CoV-2-associated. Using the MIRA data, each spike-specific TCR was mapped to the spike region that the TCR reacts to and placed in a CD4 or CD8 class. Log10-transformed breadth and depth values were compared by one-way ANOVA with Sidak's multiple comparisons tests. Here the immuneACCESS table is served through TCRdb, limited to in-frame sequences with V and J called. Missing clones are a known gap in these copies; in checked studies unresolved V genes cover under half, and the rest lacks a known reason. The D gene and trimming were derived from the DNA, and the V and J assignments and clone size from that table. In all, the sample holds approximately 90,000 clones, and 80% to 90% of those were seen once. Together, the top ten hold 16% of the sample.

The study at large found these results: Because no samples from the day 14 peak response were available, repertoires could be characterized only after the peak T cell response. The vaccine-associated CD4 TCRs covered the entire spike protein, and the dominant responses fell in regions 160-218 and 743-854. Reportedly, close to half of the unique spike-specific TCRs recognized epitopes lying outside the regions that are mutated in the B.1.351 and B.1.1.7 variants. In the small 56-69-year group, the increase in depth fell short of significance, most likely because of low power. Spike-specific TCR breadth and depth rose significantly after two AZD1222 doses compared with day 0 and with MenACWY recipients. Conclusions about previously exposed vaccinees were limited because only 6 or 7 AZD1222 recipients were SARS-CoV-2 seropositive at baseline. Participants were mostly white British, with more females than males. The authors suggested clonal diversity may have been underestimated.

The CDR3 has 17 amino acids, counting the end cysteine and phenylalanine. The only DNA kept is the CDR3, 51 bases in frame from the first base. Germline trimming amounts to 5 bases on V and 1 base on J, with 12 as the count of junction bases outside the gene matches. Sequences SEHNR (CDR1) and FQNEAQ (CDR2) are obtained from the germline V gene (reference sequence). Reading the label with the study, this specimen's time point is: baseline before first vaccination. Vaccinee samples were obtained from the UK trials COV001 and COV002, which included a single-blind randomized controlled phase 2/3 trial of AZD1222 (ChAdOx1 nCoV-19) in healthy adults. Trial participant PBMC samples were collected at day 0 and day 28 after the second dose for TCRbeta chain sequencing. As for this clone: Its cognate antigen has yet to be identified. Qualities for individual bases were not recorded, and no much larger clone is one base off.

Recombination joined TRBV7-9 with TRBJ2-7, with 9 middle bases fitting TRBD2. This receptor was identified in an adult in good health. The sequencing used peripheral blood, collected on day 0 of AZD1222 vaccination. The CDR3 protein is CASSPGQWLAGSYEQYF. The nucleotide sequence reads as follows: TGTGCCAGCAGCCCCGGCCAGTGGCTAGCGGGATCCTACGAGCAGTACTTC.